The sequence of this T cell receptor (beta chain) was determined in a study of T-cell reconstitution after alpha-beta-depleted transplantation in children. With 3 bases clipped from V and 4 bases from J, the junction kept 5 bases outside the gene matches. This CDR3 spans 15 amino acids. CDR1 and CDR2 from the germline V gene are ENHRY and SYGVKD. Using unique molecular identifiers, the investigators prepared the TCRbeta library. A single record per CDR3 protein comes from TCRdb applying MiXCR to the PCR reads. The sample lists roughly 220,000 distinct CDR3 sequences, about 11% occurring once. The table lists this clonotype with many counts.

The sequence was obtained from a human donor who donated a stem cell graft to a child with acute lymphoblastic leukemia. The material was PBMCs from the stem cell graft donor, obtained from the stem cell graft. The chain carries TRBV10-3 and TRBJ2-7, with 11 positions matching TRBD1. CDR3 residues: CAISDTGQGEYEQYF. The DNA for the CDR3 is TGTGCCATCAGTGATACGGGACAGGGGGAGTACGAGCAGTACTTC.